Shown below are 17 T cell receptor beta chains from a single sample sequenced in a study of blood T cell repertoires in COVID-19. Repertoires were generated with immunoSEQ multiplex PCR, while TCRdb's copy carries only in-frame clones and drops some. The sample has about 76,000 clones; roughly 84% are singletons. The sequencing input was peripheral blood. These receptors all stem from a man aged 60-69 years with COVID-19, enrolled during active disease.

DNA for the CDR3: TGTGCCAGCAGTTTTCTTAGCGGGGGGGCTTACACCGGGGAGCTGTTTTTT. Protein product: CASSFLSGGAYTGELFF. The chain joins TRBV28 to TRBJ2-2, with 11 bases aligning to TRBD2. The germline CDR1 and CDR2 sequences are MDHEN and SYDVKM. The CDR3 totals 17 residues. V trimming: 3 bases; J trimming: 3 bases; junction bases outside the gene matches: 6.

This CDR3 reads CASIKVFGRGSYNEQFF. The CDR3, as DNA: TGTGCCAGTATAAAGGTATTCGGGAGAGGCTCCTACAATGAGCAGTTCTTC. This chain links TRBV19 with TRBJ2-1; TRBD2 might be the D (6 bases). Trimming cost V 7 bases and J 0 bases, with 19 bases left between them. CDR1 and CDR2 (germline): LNHDA, SQIVND (reference sequence). The CDR3 loop spans 17 amino acids.

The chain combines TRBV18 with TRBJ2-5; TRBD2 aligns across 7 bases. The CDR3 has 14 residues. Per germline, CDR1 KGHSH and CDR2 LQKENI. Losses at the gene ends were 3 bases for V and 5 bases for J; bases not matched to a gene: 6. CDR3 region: CASSPAGDRETQYF. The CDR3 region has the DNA TGTGCCAGCTCACCGGCGGGGGATAGGGAGACCCAGTACTTC.

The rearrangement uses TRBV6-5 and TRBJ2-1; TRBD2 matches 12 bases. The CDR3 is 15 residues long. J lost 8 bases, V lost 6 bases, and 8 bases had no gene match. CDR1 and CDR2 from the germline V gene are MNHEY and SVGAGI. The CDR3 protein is CASRPGTSGWDEQFF. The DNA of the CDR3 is TGTGCCAGCAGACCCGGGACTAGCGGGTGGGATGAGCAGTTCTTC.

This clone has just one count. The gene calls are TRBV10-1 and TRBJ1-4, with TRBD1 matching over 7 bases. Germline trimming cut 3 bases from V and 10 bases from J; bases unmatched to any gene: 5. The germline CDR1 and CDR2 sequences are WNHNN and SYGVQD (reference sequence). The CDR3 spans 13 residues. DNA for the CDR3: TGCGCCAGCAGTGACAGGGGGTACGGAAAACTGTTTTTT. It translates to CASSDRGYGKLFF.

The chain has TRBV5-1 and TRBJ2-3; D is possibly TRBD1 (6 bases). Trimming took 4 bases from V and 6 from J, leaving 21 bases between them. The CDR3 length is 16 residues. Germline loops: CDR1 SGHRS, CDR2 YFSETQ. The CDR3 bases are TGCGCCAGCAGCCGTTTCCGGGACACCCACAGGGATACGCAGTATTTT. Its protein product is CASSRFRDTHRDTQYF.

This CDR3 is CASGLMDNNSPLHF. The CDR3 region has the DNA TGTGCTAGTGGTTTAATGGACAATAATTCACCCCTCCACTTT. This chain uses TRBV12-5 with TRBJ1-6, with D tentatively TRBD1 (5 bases). Looked up from germline, CDR1 is LGHNT and CDR2 is FRNRAP. The V end was cut by 3 bases, the J end by 5 bases, with 8 bases between. The CDR3 extends over 14 amino acids.

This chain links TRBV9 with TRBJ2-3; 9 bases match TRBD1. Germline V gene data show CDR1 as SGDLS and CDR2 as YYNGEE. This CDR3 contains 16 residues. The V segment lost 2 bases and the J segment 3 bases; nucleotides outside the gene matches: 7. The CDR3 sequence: CASSVYSGTGTDTQYF. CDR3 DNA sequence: TGTGCCAGCAGCGTTTACTCCGGGACAGGGACAGATACGCAGTATTTT.

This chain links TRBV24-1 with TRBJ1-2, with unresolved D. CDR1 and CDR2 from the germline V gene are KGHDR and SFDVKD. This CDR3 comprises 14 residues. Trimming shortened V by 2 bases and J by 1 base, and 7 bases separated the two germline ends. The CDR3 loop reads CATSDSPVNYGYTF. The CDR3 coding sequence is TGTGCCACCAGTGATTCCCCGGTTAACTATGGCTACACCTTC.

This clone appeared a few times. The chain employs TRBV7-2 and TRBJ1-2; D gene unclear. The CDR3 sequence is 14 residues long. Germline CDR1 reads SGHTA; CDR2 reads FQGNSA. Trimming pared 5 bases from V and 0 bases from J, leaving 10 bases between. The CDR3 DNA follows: TGTGCCAGCAGCATCTCCCACACTAACTATGGCTACACCTTC. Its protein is CASSISHTNYGYTF.

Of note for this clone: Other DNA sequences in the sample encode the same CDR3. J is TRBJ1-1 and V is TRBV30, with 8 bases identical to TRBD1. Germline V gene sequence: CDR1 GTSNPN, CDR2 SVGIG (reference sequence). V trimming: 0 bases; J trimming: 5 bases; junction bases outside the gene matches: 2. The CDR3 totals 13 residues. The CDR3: CAWSVHRGTEAFF. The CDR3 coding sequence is TGTGCCTGGAGTGTACACAGGGGGACTGAAGCTTTCTTT.

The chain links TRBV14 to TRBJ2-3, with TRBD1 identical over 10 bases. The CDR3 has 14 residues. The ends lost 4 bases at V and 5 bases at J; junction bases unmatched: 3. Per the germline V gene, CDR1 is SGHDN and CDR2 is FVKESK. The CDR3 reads CASSPGDRGDTQYF. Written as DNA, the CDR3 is TGTGCCAGCAGCCCCGGGGACAGGGGAGATACGCAGTATTTT. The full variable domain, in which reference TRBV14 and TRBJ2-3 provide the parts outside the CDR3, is EAGVTQFPSHSVIEKGQTVTLRCDPISGHDNLYWYRRVMGKEIKFLLHFVKESKQDESGMPNNRFLAERTGGTYSTLKVQPAELEDSGVYFCASSPGDRGDTQYFGPGTRLTVL.

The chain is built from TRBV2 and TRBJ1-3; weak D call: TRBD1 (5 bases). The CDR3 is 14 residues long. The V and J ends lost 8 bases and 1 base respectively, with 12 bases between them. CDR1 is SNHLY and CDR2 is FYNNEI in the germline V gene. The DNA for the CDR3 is TGTGCCAGCGGGGGGTCGAGATCTGGAAACACCATATATTTT. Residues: CASGGSRSGNTIYF.

The CDR3 DNA reads TGTGCCAGTAGCCACTTGGGGCATGACTATGGCTACACCTTC. The encoded protein is CASSHLGHDYGYTF. This chain uses TRBV19 with TRBJ1-2; TRBD1 might be the D (5 bases). The CDR3 totals 14 residues. Germline V CDR1 and CDR2: LNHDA, SQIVND (reference sequence). Trimming cost V 6 bases and J 3 bases, with 14 bases left between them.

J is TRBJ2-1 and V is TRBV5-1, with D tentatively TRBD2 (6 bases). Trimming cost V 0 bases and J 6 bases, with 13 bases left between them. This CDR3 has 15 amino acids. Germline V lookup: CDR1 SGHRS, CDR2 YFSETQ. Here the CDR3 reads CASSLVAGRLNEQFF. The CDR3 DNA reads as TGCGCCAGCAGCTTGGTGGCAGGGAGGCTCAATGAGCAGTTCTTC.

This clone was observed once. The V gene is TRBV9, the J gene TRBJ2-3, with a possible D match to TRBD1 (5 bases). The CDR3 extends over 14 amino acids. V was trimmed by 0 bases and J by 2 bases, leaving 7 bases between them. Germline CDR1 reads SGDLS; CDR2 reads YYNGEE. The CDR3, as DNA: TGTGCCAGCAGCGTAGAGGGGTTCACAGATACGCAGTATTTT. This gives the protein CASSVEGFTDTQYF.

The CDR3 bases are TGTGCCAGCAGCCGTAGCCGGGACAGAGGGAATCAGCCCCAGCATTTT. As protein: CASSRSRDRGNQPQHF. This chain uses TRBV27 with TRBJ1-5, with 7 nucleotides matching TRBD1. In germline, CDR1 is MNHEY, CDR2 SMNVEV (reference sequence). There are 16 residues in the CDR3. Unmatched junction bases numbered 12, after V lost 6 bases and J lost 4 bases.